This T cell receptor (beta chain) was captured in a study of blood T cell repertoires in COVID-19. Whole-study context: Sources were T cells, B-cell-depleted T cells, or PBMCs; the material itself was cDNA or gDNA.

In the authors' methods: For nucleated cells, counts were estimated from reference gene primer amplification. Some clones are missing from TCRdb's copy, which holds only in-frame ones; the method was immunoSEQ multiplex PCR. V, J and clone size are taken as reported in that table, and D and trimming were inferred from the DNA itself. Among a few hundred thousand clones, more than 70% were seen once, and the ten largest hold 0.99%. The CDR3 spans 12 residues. CDR1 and CDR2 (germline): GTSNPN, SVGIG (reference sequence). The V and J ends lost 3 bases and 9 bases respectively, with 12 bases between them.

J is TRBJ1-3 and V is TRBV30, with a tentative D call TRBD1 (5 bases). The receptor's source is a woman in her forties who had recovered from COVID-19. Specimen: peripheral blood. CDR3 residues: CAWRTPGGTIYF. CDR3 DNA: TGTGCCTGGAGGACCCCGGGGGGCACCATATATTTT.